These 27 T cell receptor beta chains originate from one sample sequenced in a study of blood T cell repertoires in COVID-19. TCRdb's table, derived via immunoSEQ multiplex PCR, lists solely in-frame clones and lacks some. The repertoire holds about 200,000 clones, with around nine tenths as singletons. Material for sequencing was peripheral blood. The receptors come from a man between 50 and 59 years old with COVID-19, enrolled during active disease.

V gene TRBV5-4 combines with J gene TRBJ2-7; 10 nucleotides match TRBD2. The CDR3 runs to 16 residues. Trimming removed 0 bases from V and 0 bases from J; junction bases left unmatched: 3. CDR1 SGHNT and CDR2 YYREEE come from the germline V gene (reference sequence). The CDR3 sequence: CASSLAPSGSSYEQYF. CDR3 nucleotide sequence: TGTGCCAGCAGCTTGGCACCTAGCGGGAGCTCCTACGAGCAGTACTTC.

V gene TRBV10-3 combines with J gene TRBJ2-1, with 10 bases that match TRBD2. From germline, CDR1 is ENHRY and CDR2 SYGVKD. The CDR3 extends over 15 amino acids. Germline trimming cut 3 bases from V and 4 bases from J; bases unmatched to any gene: 3. The CDR3 DNA reads as TGTGCCATCAGTGATCCTAGCGGGAGTTACAATGAGCAGTTCTTC. Translation: CAISDPSGSYNEQFF.

The chain is built from TRBV28 and TRBJ2-1, with 15 bases fitting TRBD2. CDR1 MDHEN and CDR2 SYDVKM come from the germline V gene. Unmatched junction bases numbered 4, after V lost 4 bases and J lost 12 bases. This CDR3 contains 14 residues. CDR3 sequence: CASSWTSGGVGQFF. The CDR3 nucleotides read TGTGCCAGCAGTTGGACTAGCGGGGGGGTTGGGCAGTTCTTC. The full variable domain, its missing parts supplied by reference TRBV28 and TRBJ2-1, is DVKVTQSSRYLVKRTGEKVFLECVQDMDHENMFWYRQDPGLGLRLIYFSYDVKMKEKGDIPEGYSVSREKKERFSLILESASTNQTSMYLCASSWTSGGVGQFFGPGTRLTVL.

This chain joins TRBV7-3 and TRBJ1-4; 9 nucleotides agree with TRBD1. Unmatched junction bases numbered 13, after V lost 1 base and J lost 7 bases. CDR1 SGHTA and CDR2 FQGTGA come from the germline V gene. The CDR3 sequence is 18 residues long. CDR3 coding DNA: TGTGCCAGCAGCTTAAACACGGGGCTGACAGGGGGTACTGAAAAACTGTTTTTT. This translates into CASSLNTGLTGGTEKLFF. The variable domain in full, with the rest retrieved from reference TRBV7-3 and TRBJ1-4, is GAGVSQTPSNKVTEKGKYVELRCDPISGHTALYWYRQSLGQGPEFLIYFQGTGAADDSGLPNDRFFAVRPEGSVSTLKIQRTERGDSAVYLCASSLNTGLTGGTEKLFFGSGTQLSVL.

The V and J genes are TRBV3-1 (or the pseudogene TRBV3-2) and TRBJ2-3, with D hard to call. CDR1 LGHDT and CDR2 YNNKEL come from the germline V gene (reference sequence). Between the trimmed V and J ends, which lost 1 base and 5 bases, there was a span of 7 bases. The CDR3 consists of 13 residues. The CDR3 sequence is CASSQAVIDTQYF. In nucleotides, the CDR3 is TGTGCCAGCAGCCAAGCAGTGATAGATACGCAGTATTTT.

The chain combines TRBV18 with TRBJ2-2, with 10 positions matching TRBD2. Germline V gene data show CDR1 as KGHSH and CDR2 as LQKENI. V dropped 6 bases and J dropped 0; count of bases not matched to a gene: 16. CDR3 length: 20 amino acids. The CDR3 DNA sequence: TGTGCCAGCTCCCTCCGGGACAGTACTAGCGGGATCGCGAACACCGGGGAGCTGTTTTTT. Protein: CASSLRDSTSGIANTGELFF.

The chain has TRBV7-8 and TRBJ2-7; 9 nucleotides agree with TRBD1. Germline trimming cut 4 bases from V and 5 bases from J; bases unmatched to any gene: 6. Germline V gene lookup returns CDR1 SGHVS and CDR2 FQNEAQ. The CDR3 covers 14 residues. The CDR3 DNA follows: TGTGCCAGCAGCTCGGGACAGGGTAGCGACGAGCAGTACTTC. Translating it yields CASSSGQGSDEQYF.

The rearrangement uses TRBV5-6 and TRBJ1-5; D might be TRBD1 (5 bases). CDR1 SGHDT and CDR2 YYEEEE come from the germline V gene. The CDR3 has 16 residues. V lost 4 bases, J lost 0 bases, and 14 bases lay in between. The CDR3 loop reads CASSRGGDLSNQPQHF. The CDR3 coding sequence is TGTGCCAGCAGCCGTGGAGGGGACCTTAGCAATCAGCCCCAGCATTTT.

This clone was picked up one time. The chain is built from TRBV4-3 and TRBJ1-4; no definite D call. The germline V gene has CDR1 LGHNA and CDR2 YSLEER. CDR3 length equals 16 residues. Trimming cost V 4 bases and J 0 bases, with 12 bases left between them. The CDR3 loop reads CASSLSGRTTNEKLFF. The CDR3 DNA is TGCGCCAGCAGCCTAAGCGGGCGGACAACTAATGAAAAACTGTTTTTT.

This chain joins TRBV5-1 and TRBJ1-2; TRBD1 might be the D (5 bases). V was pared by 2 bases and J by 6 bases, with 11 bases between. Germline V gene sequence: CDR1 SGHRS, CDR2 YFSETQ. CDR3 length: 13 amino acids. CDR3 protein: CASSLRGGNGYTF. In nucleotides, the CDR3 is TGCGCCAGCAGCTTAAGGGGAGGGAATGGCTACACCTTC.

This clone appeared a few times. The chain couples TRBV6-2 or TRBV6-3 to TRBJ2-3; 12 nucleotides match TRBD2. CDR3 size: 17 residues. The germline gives CDR1 MNHEY, CDR2 SVGEGT. Unmatched junction bases numbered 3, after V lost 2 bases and J lost 0 bases. CDR3 bases: TGTGCCAGCAGTTACGTAGGACTAGCGGGGAGCACAGATACGCAGTATTTT. The encoded protein is CASSYVGLAGSTDTQYF.

Written as DNA, the CDR3 is TGTGCCAGCTCCGGGACAGGGGCGTTGGTGCGGGGCTACACCTTC. This gives the protein CASSGTGALVRGYTF. The chain joins TRBV6-5 to TRBJ1-2, with 10 positions matching TRBD1. Germline V lookup: CDR1 MNHEY, CDR2 SVGAGI. The CDR3 extends over 15 amino acids. V dropped 8 bases and J dropped 8; count of bases not matched to a gene: 14.

V and J are TRBV9 and TRBJ1-1; a weak D match, TRBD1 (5 bases). V lost 7 bases and J 3 bases, leaving 22 bases between the germline ends. The germline V gene has CDR1 SGDLS and CDR2 YYNGEE. This CDR3 comprises 16 residues. In nucleotides, the CDR3 is TGTGCCAGCTCCTCCGGGCCAGGGCGATTGGACACTGAAGCTTTCTTT. It specifies CASSSGPGRLDTEAFF.

The CDR3 sequence is CASSIGDPGQNEAFF. The CDR3 DNA follows: TGTGCCAGTAGTATAGGGGACCCGGGACAAAATGAAGCTTTCTTT. V usage is TRBV19 and J usage is TRBJ1-1; D perhaps matches TRBD1 (6 bases). Germline-derived CDR1 and CDR2 are LNHDA and SQIVND (reference sequence). The CDR3 extends over 15 amino acids. Trimming removed 1 base at V and 7 bases at J, with 16 bases between.

This chain joins TRBV19 and TRBJ2-2; maybe TRBD1 (5 bases). Germline lookup yields CDR1 LNHDA and CDR2 SQIVND (reference sequence). The CDR3 length is 15 residues. Trimming left V 3 bases short and J 3 bases short, with 11 bases between. The CDR3 protein is CASSIQGSYTGELFF. Here the CDR3 DNA reads TGTGCCAGTAGTATCCAGGGTTCGTACACCGGGGAGCTGTTTTTT.

The gene calls are TRBV5-1 and TRBJ1-5; possibly TRBD1 for D (6 bases). From germline, CDR1 is SGHRS and CDR2 YFSETQ. CDR3 length equals 18 residues. Trimming removed 0 bases at V and 2 bases at J, with 18 bases between. In DNA, the CDR3 is TGCGCCAGCAGCTTGGGGGGCACAGGGCCCGGCGGCAATCAGCCCCAGCATTTT. It encodes CASSLGGTGPGGNQPQHF.

The rearrangement joins TRBV19 to TRBJ2-4, with TRBD2 as a possible D gene (6 bases). Trimming removed 5 bases from V and 1 base from J, with 18 bases in between. The CDR3 spans 17 residues. Germline-derived CDR1 and CDR2 are LNHDA and SQIVND (reference sequence). The CDR3 DNA is TGTGCCAGTAGTTGGACTACCCTCGGGGGTGCCAAAAACATTCAGTACTTC. It codes for CASSWTTLGGAKNIQYF.

This clone came up a few times. The chain employs TRBV2 and TRBJ2-7, with D maybe TRBD1 (6 bases). Germline V gene sequence: CDR1 SNHLY, CDR2 FYNNEI. V lost 8 bases and J 3 bases, leaving 8 bases between the germline ends. CDR3 length: 11 amino acids. The CDR3 DNA sequence: TGTGCCAGCGGGGGCGTCTACGAGCAGTACTTC. Translating gives CASGGVYEQYF.

The J gene is TRBJ2-3, the V gene TRBV29-1, with a possible D match to TRBD1 (6 bases). Germline CDR1 SQVTM, CDR2 ANQGSEA. V lost 5 bases to trimming and J lost 2 bases, with 11 bases between them. This CDR3 spans 13 amino acids. The CDR3 coding sequence is TGCAGCGTTCACCGGGACACCACAGATACGCAGTATTTT. Its translation is CSVHRDTTDTQYF.

The genes are TRBV30 and TRBJ1-2, with D possibly matching TRBD1 (5 bases). Germline CDR1 GTSNPN, CDR2 SVGIG (reference sequence). CDR3 length equals 15 residues. The V gene lost 1 base and the J gene lost 10 bases, with 22 bases spanning the gap. The CDR3 is CAWSGSTAATAHYTF. Here the CDR3 DNA reads TGTGCCTGGAGTGGGTCGACAGCCGCCACCGCTCACTACACCTTC.

As DNA, the CDR3 is TGTGCCAGCAGCTTAACAGGGATAAACAATCAGCCCCAGCATTTT. Translated: CASSLTGINNQPQHF. V gene TRBV7-2 combines with J gene TRBJ1-5, with D perhaps matching TRBD1 (6 bases). Germline loops: CDR1 SGHTA, CDR2 FQGNSA. The CDR3 has 15 amino acids. V was trimmed by 2 bases and J by 3 bases, leaving 11 bases between them.

The chain is built from TRBV4-3 and TRBJ1-3; the D is unclear. With 0 bases removed from V and 1 base from J, the gap between germline ends came to 7 bases. The CDR3 length is 15 residues. Germline V CDR1 and CDR2: LGHNA, YSLEER. The CDR3 DNA follows: TGCGCCAGCAGCCAAGAATTCGGTTCTGGAAACACCATATATTTT. It translates to CASSQEFGSGNTIYF.

The chain has TRBV21-1 and TRBJ1-1; the listed D gene, TRBD1, was not tested against the DNA. TRBV21-1 is shown as a pseudogene. The CDR3 totals 15 residues. The DNA for the CDR3 is TGTGCCAGCAGCAAAGCCGGACACCAGAACACTGAAGCTTTCTTT. Protein sequence: CASSKAGHQNTEAFF.

The genes are TRBV9 and TRBJ2-5; D call uncertain. The CDR3 spans 14 residues. V was cut by 2 bases and J by 3 bases, with 11 bases left in between. Per the germline V gene, CDR1 is SGDLS and CDR2 is YYNGEE. The CDR3 sequence is CASSVSAREETQYF. CDR3 bases: TGTGCCAGCAGCGTGAGCGCTAGAGAAGAGACCCAGTACTTC.

This sequence joins TRBV6-5 and TRBJ1-1; D unresolved. Germline CDR1 is MNHEY and CDR2 is SVGAGI. V was trimmed by 6 bases and J by 1 base, leaving 9 bases between them. This CDR3 comprises 13 residues. The CDR3 protein is CASRYTENTEAFF. DNA for the CDR3: TGTGCCAGCAGGTATACAGAGAACACTGAAGCTTTCTTT.

Remarks on this clone: Other DNA sequences in the sample encode the same CDR3. The rearrangement uses TRBV27 and TRBJ2-7; TRBD1 matches at 10 bases. CDR3 length: 15 residues. V gave up 3 bases and J gave up 2 bases; unmatched junction bases: 4. Germline V gene sequence: CDR1 MNHEY, CDR2 SMNVEV (reference sequence). In DNA form, the CDR3 reads TGTGCCAGCAGTTTGGGACAGGGGCGCGCCTACGAGCAGTACTTC. It is translated as CASSLGQGRAYEQYF.

This sequence joins TRBV2 and TRBJ2-7, with D possibly TRBD2 on 5 matching bases. The V end was cut by 2 bases, the J end by 11 bases, with 16 bases between. This CDR3 has 13 residues. CDR1 and CDR2 from the germline V gene are SNHLY and FYNNEI. CDR3 nucleotide sequence: TGTGCCAGCAGTGAAAACGAGGGATCCCAGGAGTACTTC. Translation gives CASSENEGSQEYF.